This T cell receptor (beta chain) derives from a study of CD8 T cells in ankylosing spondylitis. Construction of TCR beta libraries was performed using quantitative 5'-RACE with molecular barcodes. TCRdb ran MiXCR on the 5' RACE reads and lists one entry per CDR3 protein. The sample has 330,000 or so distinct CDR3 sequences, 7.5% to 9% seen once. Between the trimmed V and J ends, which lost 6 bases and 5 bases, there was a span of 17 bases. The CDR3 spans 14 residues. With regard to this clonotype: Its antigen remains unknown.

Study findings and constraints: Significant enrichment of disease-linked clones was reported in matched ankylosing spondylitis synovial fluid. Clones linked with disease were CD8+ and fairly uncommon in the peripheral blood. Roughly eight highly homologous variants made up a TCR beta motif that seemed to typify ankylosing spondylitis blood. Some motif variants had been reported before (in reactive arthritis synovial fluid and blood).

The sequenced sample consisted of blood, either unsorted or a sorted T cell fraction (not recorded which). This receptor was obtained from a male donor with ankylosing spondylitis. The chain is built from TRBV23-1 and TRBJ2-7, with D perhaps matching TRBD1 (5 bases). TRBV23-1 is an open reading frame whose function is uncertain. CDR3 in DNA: TGCGCCAGCAGACACAGGTGTTCCCTTCACGAGCAGTACTTC. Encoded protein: CASRHRCSLHEQYF.